This paragraph covers one T cell receptor beta chain sequence. Its antigen remains unknown. Every participating donor gave one draw, a heparinised blood sample averaging around 100 mL. The entirety of the isolated RNA underwent reverse transcription, so expressed TCRB transcripts were sequenced. Sequencing was performed with immunoSEQ multiplex PCR; in TCRdb, only in-frame clones are kept and a portion is missing. The sample holds 150,000 to 200,000 clones, around 63% seen once. The data are from a study of beta chain features in type 1 diabetes. Overall study findings and caveats: All four CD4+ subsets from Type 1 diabetes patients carried moderately but significantly shorter TCRB CDR3s. The naive, central memory and Treg TCRB repertoires showed an apparent similarity that was greater among patients than among healthy donors.

CDR1 and CDR2 from the germline V gene are SQVTM and ANQGSEA. This CDR3 region has 14 residues. With V trimmed by 7 bases and J by 1 base, 9 bases remained unmatched. The receptor was isolated from a man aged 25 to 45 with type 1 diabetes. The sequencing input was naive CD4+ T cells from blood. The V and J genes are TRBV29-1 and TRBJ1-1, with 7 positions matching TRBD1. CDR3: CSARGGGTNTEAFF. CDR3 in DNA: TGCAGCGCGAGGGGAGGGGGCACGAACACTGAAGCTTTCTTT. The full variable domain, completed using reference TRBV29-1 and TRBJ1-1, is SAVISQKPSRDICQRGTSLTIQCQVDSQVTMMFWYRQQPGQSLTLIATANQGSEATYESGFVIDKFPISRPNLTFSTLTVSNMSPEDSSIYLCSARGGGTNTEAFFGQGTRLTVV.